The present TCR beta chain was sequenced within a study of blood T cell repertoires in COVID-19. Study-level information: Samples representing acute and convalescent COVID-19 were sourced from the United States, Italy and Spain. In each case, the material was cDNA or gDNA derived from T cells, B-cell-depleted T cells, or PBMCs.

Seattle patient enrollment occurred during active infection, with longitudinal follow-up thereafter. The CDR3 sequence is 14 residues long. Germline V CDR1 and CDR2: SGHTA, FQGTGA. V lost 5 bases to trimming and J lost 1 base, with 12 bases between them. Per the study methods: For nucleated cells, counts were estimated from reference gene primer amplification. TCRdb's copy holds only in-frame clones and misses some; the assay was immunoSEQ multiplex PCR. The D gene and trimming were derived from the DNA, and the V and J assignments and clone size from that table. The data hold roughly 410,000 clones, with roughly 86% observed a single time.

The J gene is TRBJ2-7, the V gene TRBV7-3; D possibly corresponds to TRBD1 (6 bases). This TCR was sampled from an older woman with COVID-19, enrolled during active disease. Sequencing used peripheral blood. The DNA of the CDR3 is TGTGCCAGCAGCACCTACCAGGGGTCCTACGAGCAGTACTTC. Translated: CASSTYQGSYEQYF.